A single sample is the source of the 9 T cell receptor beta chains below, sequenced in a study of blood T cells in healthy people across ages. It was with a sample-barcoded 5' primer and a J-beta primer mix that a second PCR of roughly 7 to 12 cycles was run. Via MiXCR, TCRdb re-called the 5' RACE reads, giving one row per CDR3 protein. In the table there are hundreds of thousands of distinct CDR3 sequences, 22% of which are singletons. Specimen: blood. Receptors originate from an older man in good health.

The gene calls are TRBV7-2 and TRBJ2-1; 11 nucleotides agree with TRBD2. Trimming cost V 1 base and J 6 bases; bases outside gene matches: 8. Germline V gene sequence: CDR1 SGHTA, CDR2 FQGNSA. This CDR3 is built from 17 residues. CDR3 sequence (DNA): TGTGCCAGCAGCTTAGTCCTCTTACTAGCGGGAGTCAATGAGCAGTTCTTC. The encoded protein is CASSLVLLLAGVNEQFF.

This clonotype was picked up a small number of times. This chain links TRBV19 with TRBJ2-1; TRBD1 matches 9 bases. After removal of 2 bases from V and 2 bases from J, the junction contained 1 base not matched to a gene. The CDR3 contains 15 residues. Germline CDR1 LNHDA, CDR2 SQIVND (reference sequence). The CDR3 region is CASSITGGPYNEQFF. The CDR3 DNA reads TGTGCCAGTAGTATAACAGGGGGCCCCTACAATGAGCAGTTCTTC.

The chain recombines TRBV12-3 or TRBV12-4 with TRBJ2-1; D is perhaps TRBD1 (6 bases). This CDR3 comprises 14 residues. The V gene lost 2 bases and the J gene lost 6 bases, with 11 bases spanning the gap. The chain's CDR3 is CASSLLGGPNEQFF. In nucleotides, the CDR3 is TGTGCCAGCAGTTTACTAGGGGGACCCAATGAGCAGTTCTTC.

This clonotype was picked up many times. This chain links TRBV7-2 with TRBJ2-3, with TRBD2 matching 7 bases. Looked up from germline, CDR1 is SGHTA and CDR2 is FQGNSA. This CDR3 contains 14 residues. V trimming: 4 bases; J trimming: 0 bases; junction bases outside the gene matches: 1. CDR3 in amino acids: CASSWGGSTDTQYF. The CDR3 bases are TGTGCCAGCAGCTGGGGGGGTAGCACAGATACGCAGTATTTT. Complete variable domain (other parts from reference TRBV7-2 and TRBJ2-3): GAGVSQSPSNKVTEKGKDVELRCDPISGHTALYWYRQSLGQGLEFLIYFQGNSAPDKSGLPSDRFSAERTGGSVSTLTIQRTQQEDSAVYLCASSWGGSTDTQYFGPGTRLTVL.

This clonotype was counted a few times. The chain employs TRBV25-1 and TRBJ1-6, with TRBD1 matching over 7 bases. CDR3 length equals 14 residues. Germline V gene sequence: CDR1 MGHDK, CDR2 SYGVNS. V shed 5 bases and J 5 bases; nucleotides not matched to a gene: 3. CDR3 nucleotide sequence: TGTGCCAGCAGTACGGGACAGCATAATTCACCCCTCCACTTT. Protein sequence: CASSTGQHNSPLHF. The whole variable domain, remainder taken from reference TRBV25-1 and TRBJ1-6, is EADIYQTPRYLVIGTGKKITLECSQTMGHDKMYWYQQDPGMELHLIHYSYGVNSTEKGDLSSESTVSRIRTEHFPLTLESARPSHTSQYLCASSTGQHNSPLHFGNGTRLTVT.

The V gene is TRBV27, the J gene TRBJ1-1; tentatively, D is TRBD1 (6 bases). CDR1 and CDR2 (germline): MNHEY, SMNVEV (reference sequence). Trimming removed 7 bases at V and 6 bases at J, with 24 bases between. The CDR3 covers 16 residues. The CDR3 region has the DNA TGTGCCAGCACCATAGGACGCAGGGGCGCGGGTGCTGAAGCTTTCTTT. Amino acids: CASTIGRRGAGAEAFF.

In its sample, this clonotype was seen a few times. The gene calls are TRBV14 and TRBJ2-2, with D maybe TRBD2 (5 bases). The length of the CDR3 is 15 residues. CDR1 is SGHDN, CDR2 FVKESK, per germline. Trimming removed 4 bases at V and 3 bases at J, with 12 bases between. CDR3 sequence: CASSLRRKDTGELFF. The CDR3 DNA is TGTGCCAGCAGCCTCCGGAGGAAGGACACCGGGGAGCTGTTTTTT.

This clonotype was seen a few times. The rearrangement links TRBV6-2 or TRBV6-3 to TRBJ1-5; 8 nucleotides agree with TRBD1. V lost 8 bases, J lost 4 bases, and 10 bases stayed unmatched. The V gene's germline CDR1 is MNHEY and CDR2 SVGEGT. CDR3 length: 15 amino acids. In DNA form, the CDR3 reads TGTGCCAGCCGATCGGGACAGGCTCCAAATCAGCCCCAGCATTTT. Translated: CASRSGQAPNQPQHF.

This clonotype was counted only a few times. The chain combines TRBV12-3 or TRBV12-4 with TRBJ1-1; TRBD1 is a possible D gene (6 bases). This CDR3 is built from 15 residues. The V and J ends lost 6 bases and 1 base respectively, with 15 bases between them. The CDR3 region is CASRPPQGWNTEAFF. CDR3 sequence (DNA): TGTGCCAGCAGACCACCACAGGGCTGGAACACTGAAGCTTTCTTT.